The following is a T cell receptor beta chain sequence with its context. The CDR3 loop spans 18 amino acids. CDR1 is LNHDA, CDR2 SQIVND, per germline (reference sequence). The junction had 9 bases not matched to a gene; V was cut back by 3 bases and J by 1 base. Clones were sequenced by immunoSEQ multiplex PCR, and TCRdb holds only the in-frame ones, with some missing. Of around 77,000 clones in the sample, roughly 89% were seen once. These data belong to a study of siplizumab effects on memory and regulatory T cells. The clonotype originates from a human donor in good health. This sequence joins TRBV19 and TRBJ2-5, with TRBD1 matching over 12 bases. Material for sequencing was CD8+ T cells sorted from blood. The chain's CDR3 is CASSIGTGGFIGQETQYF. In DNA form, the CDR3 reads TGTGCCAGTAGTATCGGGACAGGGGGCTTCATTGGCCAAGAGACCCAGTACTTC.